This T cell receptor (beta chain) comes out of a study of cytomegalovirus exposure and HLA in healthy donors. Study details: Later, an analysis reported that the 120 or so validation repertoires had used the same platform as the approximately 680 first-cohort repertoires. General study results and limits: The tendency of first-cohort TCR clusters to co-occur in the approximately 110 validation repertoires was identified by a subsequent analysis. Confirmation was obtained in vitro that a few CMV-associated chains are specific for CMV antigens.

The repertoire was sequenced with immunoSEQ multiplex PCR; TCRdb's copy has only in-frame clones and lacks some. The data hold 220,000 or so clones, with over 80% observed a single time. V was pared by 1 base and J by 7 bases, with 13 bases between. The CDR3 contains 13 residues. The germline CDR1 and CDR2 sequences are SQVTM and ANQGSEA. Details on this clone: The antigen is undetermined.

This clonotype was obtained from a woman under 40 in good health and CMV-seropositive. The chain is built from TRBV29-1 and TRBJ1-2, with D possibly TRBD1 on 5 matching bases. Sequences were obtained from PBMCs. The CDR3 bases are TGCAGCGTTGAAGGCGAGGGGACGTTTGGCTACACCTTC. It is translated as CSVEGEGTFGYTF.